The 2 T cell receptor beta chains below come from one sample, sequenced in a study of blood T cell repertoires in COVID-19. The method was immunoSEQ multiplex PCR; TCRdb's version includes in-frame clones alone and lacks a portion of them. The repertoire includes approximately 100,000 clones, around nine tenths of them detected once, and 19% sits in the top ten. Sequenced: peripheral blood. Source of these receptors: a human donor with acute or convalescent COVID-19. The donor label of this sample is uncertain.

CDR3 amino acids: CASSIYGRDTDTQYF. Written as DNA, the CDR3 is TGTGCCAGTAGTATTTACGGGAGGGACACAGATACGCAGTATTTT. The rearrangement joins TRBV19 to TRBJ2-3, with TRBD2 identical over 8 bases. CDR1 is LNHDA and CDR2 is SQIVND in the germline V gene (reference sequence). The junction had 4 bases not matched to a gene; V was cut back by 3 bases and J by 2 bases. The CDR3 is 15 amino acids.

This chain uses TRBV11-2 with TRBJ1-4, with TRBD1 matching over 9 bases. Trimming removed 3 bases from V and 7 bases from J; junction bases left unmatched: 3. Germline-derived CDR1 and CDR2 are SGHAT and FQNNGV. This CDR3 comprises 14 residues. CDR3 nucleotides: TGTGCCAGCAGCTTCCGGGACAGGGCTGAAAAACTGTTTTTT. It is translated as CASSFRDRAEKLFF.